A single sample gave rise to the 4 T cell receptor beta chains below, sequenced in a study of human T cells and chemical hapten exposure. The library put unique molecular identifiers onto individual cDNA molecules. TCRdb analysed the reads with MiXCR anew, one entry per CDR3 protein. This table holds roughly 120,000 distinct CDR3 sequences, 8% to 9.5% found once. Total RNA extraction was carried out from unfractionated whole blood. The sample taken for sequencing was whole blood. Receptors were obtained from a human donor in good health. Some clones in this sample may be carry-over from other donors' samples.

The chain employs TRBV9 and TRBJ2-1; 12 bases are a match to TRBD2. The V and J ends lost 5 bases and 4 bases, in that order; junction bases with no gene match: 4. Germline assignment: CDR1 SGDLS and CDR2 YYNGEE. This CDR3 is 15 amino acids long. The CDR3 sequence is CASSVTSGSYNEQFF. The DNA of the CDR3 is TGTGCCAGCAGTGTGACTAGCGGGAGTTACAATGAGCAGTTCTTC.

This clonotype appeared a few times. The chain's CDR3 is CASSPLVGDRFYNSPLHF. The CDR3 bases are TGTGCCAGCAGCCCCCTTGTAGGGGACAGATTTTATAATTCACCCCTCCACTTT. This chain links TRBV6-6 with TRBJ1-6, with TRBD1 matching 7 bases. This CDR3 comprises 18 residues. Germline CDR1 is MNHNY and CDR2 is SVGAGI (reference sequence). With 6 bases clipped from V and 4 bases from J, the junction kept 15 bases outside the gene matches.

This clonotype was picked up a small number of times. The chain uses TRBV2 and TRBJ2-2; TRBD1 aligns across 8 bases. V was clipped by 5 bases and J by 0 bases; unmatched bases: 2. The CDR3 covers 15 residues. Looked up from germline, CDR1 is SNHLY and CDR2 is FYNNEI. This CDR3 reads CASSSDRANTGELFF. The CDR3 DNA reads as TGTGCCAGCAGTTCGGACAGGGCGAACACCGGGGAGCTGTTTTTT.

In its sample, this clonotype was seen a few times. The rearrangement uses TRBV7-9 and TRBJ1-2, with 8 bases that match TRBD1. The CDR3 is 14 residues long. V lost 5 bases and J lost 5; bases outside the gene matches: 7. The germline gives CDR1 SEHNR, CDR2 FQNEAQ (reference sequence). CDR3 sequence (DNA): TGTGCCAGCAGCGGACAGGGATCGCCTTATGGCTACACCTTC. Amino acids: CASSGQGSPYGYTF.